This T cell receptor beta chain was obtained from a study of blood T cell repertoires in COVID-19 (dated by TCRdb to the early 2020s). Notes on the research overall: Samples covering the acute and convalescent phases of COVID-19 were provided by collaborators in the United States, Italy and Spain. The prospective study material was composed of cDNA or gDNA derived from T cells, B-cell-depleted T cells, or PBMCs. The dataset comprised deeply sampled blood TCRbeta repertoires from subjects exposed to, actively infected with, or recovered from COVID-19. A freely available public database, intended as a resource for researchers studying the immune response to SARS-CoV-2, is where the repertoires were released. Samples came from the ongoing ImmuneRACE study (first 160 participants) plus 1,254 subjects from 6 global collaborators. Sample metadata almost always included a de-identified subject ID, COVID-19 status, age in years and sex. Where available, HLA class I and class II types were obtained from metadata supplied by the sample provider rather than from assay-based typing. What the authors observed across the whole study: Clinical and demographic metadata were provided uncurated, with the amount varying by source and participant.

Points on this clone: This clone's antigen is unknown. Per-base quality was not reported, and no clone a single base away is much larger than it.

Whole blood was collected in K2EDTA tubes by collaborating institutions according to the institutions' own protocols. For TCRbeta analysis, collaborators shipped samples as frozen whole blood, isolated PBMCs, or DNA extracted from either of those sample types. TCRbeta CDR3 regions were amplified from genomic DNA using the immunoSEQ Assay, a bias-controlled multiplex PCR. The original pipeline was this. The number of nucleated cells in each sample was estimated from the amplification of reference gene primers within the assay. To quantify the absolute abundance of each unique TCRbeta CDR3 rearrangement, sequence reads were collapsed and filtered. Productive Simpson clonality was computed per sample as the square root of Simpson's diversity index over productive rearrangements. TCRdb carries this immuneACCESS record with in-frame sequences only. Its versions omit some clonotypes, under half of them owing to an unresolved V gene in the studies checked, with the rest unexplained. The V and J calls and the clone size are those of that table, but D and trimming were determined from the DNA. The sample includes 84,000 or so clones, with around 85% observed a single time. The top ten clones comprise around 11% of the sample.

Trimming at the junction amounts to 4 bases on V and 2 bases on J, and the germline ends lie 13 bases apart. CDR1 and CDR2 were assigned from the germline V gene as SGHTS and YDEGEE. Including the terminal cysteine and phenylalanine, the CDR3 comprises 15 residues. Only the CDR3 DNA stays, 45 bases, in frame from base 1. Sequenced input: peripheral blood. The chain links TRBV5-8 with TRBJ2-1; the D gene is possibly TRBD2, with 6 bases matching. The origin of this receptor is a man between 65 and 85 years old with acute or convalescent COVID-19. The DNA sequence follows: TGTGCCAGCAGCCCGCAGGGACTCCCCTACAATGAGCAGTTCTTC. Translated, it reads CASSPQGLPYNEQFF.